A selection of T cell receptor beta chains follows, all from one sample in a study of T cell responses to AZD1222 COVID-19 vaccine. Measured with immunoSEQ multiplex PCR; TCRdb has only the in-frame clones, and not every one. The sample records some 170,000 clones, 90% to 95% being singletons. The input for sequencing was peripheral blood, taken on day 0 of AZD1222 vaccination. The receptor set was obtained from an adult in good health. Each CDR3 is given with its conserved first and last residue. The D gene is left open where the match is weak. Rows may omit the clone size; those that give it use once, few, many or a size class.

J	size	D	V	DNA	CDR3
TRBJ1-4	NA	NA	TRBV3-1/TRBV3-2	TGTGCCAGCAGCCAAGACGGGATGTTAAATGAAAAACTGTTTTTT	CASSQDGMLNEKLFF
TRBJ2-1	NA	NA	TRBV6-2/TRBV6-3	TGTGCCAGCAGTTACTCGACAGGCTTGTCCAATGAGCAGTTCTTC	CASSYSTGLSNEQFF
TRBJ2-5	NA	NA	TRBV7-2	TGTGCCAGCAGCTTAGGGGGAGTGAGGGAGACCCAGTACTTC	CASSLGGVRETQYF
TRBJ1-3	NA	TRBD1	TRBV27	TGTGCCAGCAGCGCCGACAGGGGATCTGGAAACACCATATATTTT	CASSADRGSGNTIYF
TRBJ2-1	NA	TRBD2	TRBV24-1	TGTGCCACCAGTGATTTCAGTAGCGGGAGGAACAATGAGCAGTTCTTC	CATSDFSSGRNNEQFF
TRBJ1-2	NA	NA	TRBV6-4	TGTGCCAGCAGTGAGATTCAGGGGAAGAATGGCTACACCTTC	CASSEIQGKNGYTF
TRBJ2-1	NA	TRBD2	TRBV2	TGTGCCAGCAGTAACAACGGACTAGTTCTACATGAGCAGTTCTTC	CASSNNGLVLHEQFF
TRBJ2-2	NA	NA	TRBV5-4	TGTGCCAGCAGTGGGGACACCGGGGAGCTGTTTTTT	CASSGDTGELFF
TRBJ1-5	NA	TRBD1	TRBV12-5	TGTGCTAGTGGTTTTCCGGGACAGGGGGGGCCCCAGCATTTT	CASGFPGQGGPQHF
TRBJ1-1	NA	NA	TRBV27	TGTGCCAGCAGTCGTTCTTTCGGGGGAGTGAACACTGAAGCTTTCTTT	CASSRSFGGVNTEAFF
TRBJ2-5	NA	NA	TRBV11-2	TGTGCCAGCAGCTTAGGCAGACTCAGGCAAGAGACCCAGTACTTC	CASSLGRLRQETQYF
TRBJ2-1	once	NA	TRBV6-5	TGTGCCAGCAGCGGGGGACATCTCTACAATGAGCAGTTCTTC	CASSGGHLYNEQFF
TRBJ1-1	few	NA	TRBV5-1	TGCGCCAGCAGCCTACGTACGGGTGAAGCTTTCTTT	CASSLRTGEAFF
TRBJ2-7	few	NA	TRBV5-1	TGCGCCAGCAGCTTGGAGGTAGGGTGGGAGCAGTACTTC	CASSLEVGWEQYF
TRBJ1-3	NA	NA	TRBV30	TGTGCCTGGAGACGCTCCGGGAGCTCTGGAAACACCATATATTTT	CAWRRSGSSGNTIYF
TRBJ2-7	NA	NA	TRBV7-9	TGTGCCAGCAGTCAAGGGCTAGGCGGTTTCAACGAGCAGTACTTC	CASSQGLGGFNEQYF
TRBJ2-3	NA	NA	TRBV5-1	TGCGCCAGCAGCTTGGAACCGGTCAGCACAGATACGCAGTATTTT	CASSLEPVSTDTQYF
TRBJ2-5	NA	TRBD2	TRBV5-1	TGCGCCAGCAGCACGGGACTAGCGGGAGTTAGAGAGACCCAGTACTTC	CASSTGLAGVRETQYF
TRBJ2-2	NA	TRBD1	TRBV29-1	TGCAGCGTTCGCAGAACGGGACAGGGGATGGTGGGGGAGCTGTTTTTT	CSVRRTGQGMVGELFF
TRBJ1-6	NA	NA	TRBV5-1	TGCGCCAGCAGCTTGGACGGAAGCTCCTATAATTCACCCCTCCACTTT	CASSLDGSSYNSPLHF
TRBJ1-2	NA	NA	TRBV7-9	TGTGCCAGCAGCTCCTCCCCCAATTTGAATGGCTACACCTTC	CASSSSPNLNGYTF
TRBJ2-7	NA	TRBD2	TRBV11-2	TGTGCCAGCAGCTTAGGTCTAGCGGAGTCCTACGAGCAGTACTTC	CASSLGLAESYEQYF
TRBJ2-7	NA	NA	TRBV5-6	TGTGCCAGCAGCTTCAGCAGGACAAGAAGCTCCTACGAGCAGTACTTC	CASSFSRTRSSYEQYF
TRBJ2-7	once	TRBD2	TRBV30	TGTGCCTGGAGTGTGGGAGCGGGAGCAAACGAGCAGTACTTC	CAWSVGAGANEQYF
TRBJ1-4	NA	NA	TRBV7-9	TGTGCCAGCAGCTTGACTGAAAAACTGTTTTTT	CASSLTEKLFF
TRBJ2-5	NA	NA	TRBV5-6	TGTGCCAGCACCGAGGGAGACTCAGAGACCCAGTACTTC	CASTEGDSETQYF
TRBJ2-1	NA	NA	TRBV10-1	TGCGCCAGCAGTGACGAGACCTATCGGGGTGAGCAGTTCTTC	CASSDETYRGEQFF
TRBJ1-2	NA	NA	TRBV6-4	TGTGCCAGCAGTGACGTCTTTGGATTAACTGGTGGCTACACCTTC	CASSDVFGLTGGYTF
TRBJ2-1	NA	NA	TRBV27	TGTGCCAGCAGTCCTAGACAGGTGGGGGATGAGCAGTTCTTC	CASSPRQVGDEQFF
TRBJ2-7	NA	NA	TRBV5-1	TGCGCCAGCAGCTTGGATGGAAACGAGCAGTACTTC	CASSLDGNEQYF
TRBJ2-5	NA	TRBD2	TRBV6-1	TGTGCCAGCAGTGAAGAACTAGCGGGTGGCCACTTCATTCAAGAGACCCAGTACTTC	CASSEELAGGHFIQETQYF
TRBJ2-2	few	TRBD1	TRBV4-1	TGCGCCAGCAGCCAAGCTGAGACAGGGGGCAACACCGGGGAGCTGTTTTTT	CASSQAETGGNTGELFF
TRBJ2-7	NA	NA	TRBV27	TGTGCCAGCAGTCCCGGGACTTCAACCTACGAGCAGTACTTC	CASSPGTSTYEQYF
TRBJ2-7	NA	TRBD2	TRBV5-1	TGCGCCAGCACGCTAGCGGGAAGGCCCTACGAGCAGTACTTC	CASTLAGRPYEQYF
TRBJ2-1	NA	NA	TRBV13	TGTGCCAGCAGCTTAGGTTACAATGAGCAGTTCTTC	CASSLGYNEQFF
TRBJ1-5	NA	NA	TRBV19	TGTGCCAGTAGTATCAGTCAGCTCATCGCTCCGAAGCATTTT	CASSISQLIAPKHF
TRBJ2-1	NA	NA	TRBV2	TGTGCCAGCGGGGACCTCGGGTCATTCGTCAATGAGCAGTTCTTC	CASGDLGSFVNEQFF
TRBJ2-4	NA	TRBD2	TRBV7-9	TGTGCCAGCAGTACGGGCGGGAGCCACATGAAGAACATTCAGTACTTC	CASSTGGSHMKNIQYF
TRBJ2-4	few	NA	TRBV4-2	TGTGCCAGCAGCCAAGAAGGAAGCGCCAAAAACATTCAGTACTTC	CASSQEGSAKNIQYF
TRBJ2-2	once	TRBD2	TRBV5-6	TGTGCCAGCAGCTTAAGGTCTAGCGGGAGTTTCCTGTTTTTT	CASSLRSSGSFLFF
TRBJ1-5	NA	NA	TRBV5-1	TGCGCCAGCAGCTTGGGTGACAGAGGGAATCAGCCCCAGCATTTT	CASSLGDRGNQPQHF
TRBJ2-7	NA	TRBD2	TRBV7-6	TGTGCCAGCAGCCCTACTAGCGGGAGTACATACGAGCAGTACTTC	CASSPTSGSTYEQYF
TRBJ2-5	NA	NA	TRBV3-1/TRBV3-2	TGTGCCAGCAGCCAAGATGGTAGTACCGGGGAGACCCAGTACTTC	CASSQDGSTGETQYF
TRBJ2-7	NA	TRBD2	TRBV3-1/TRBV3-2	TGTGCCAGCAGCCAAGCACCGGGACTAGCGGTGGGGAACGAGCAGTACTTC	CASSQAPGLAVGNEQYF
TRBJ2-2	NA	NA	TRBV5-6	TGTGCCAGCAGCTTGGGGTCGGGAGAAGGGGAGCTGTTTTTT	CASSLGSGEGELFF
TRBJ1-2	once	TRBD1	TRBV2	TGTGCCAGCAGTGAATTAGGACAGGGGGCATTTGGCTACACCTTC	CASSELGQGAFGYTF
TRBJ2-7	NA	NA	TRBV5-4	TGTGCCAGCAGCTCAGGCCACAGGGTCTCCAACGAGCAGTACTTC	CASSSGHRVSNEQYF
TRBJ1-3	NA	NA	TRBV19	TGTGCCAGTAGTACGCAAGGCAGCTTCTCTGGAAACACCATATATTTT	CASSTQGSFSGNTIYF
TRBJ2-7	NA	NA	TRBV5-5	TGTGCCAGCAGCTTCGGGGGGCACTACGAGCAGTACTTC	CASSFGGHYEQYF
TRBJ1-1	NA	TRBD1	TRBV5-1	TGCGCCAGCAGCCCCAACGACAGGGTGAACACTGAAGCTTTCTTT	CASSPNDRVNTEAFF
TRBJ2-2	NA	TRBD2	TRBV6-5	TGTGCCAGCAGTTTCGGACTAGCGGGAGTCCCCGGGGAGCTGTTTTTT	CASSFGLAGVPGELFF
TRBJ1-2	few	NA	TRBV12-3/TRBV12-4	TGTGCCAGCAGTTTTGGGGGCCTTGGCTACACCTTC	CASSFGGLGYTF